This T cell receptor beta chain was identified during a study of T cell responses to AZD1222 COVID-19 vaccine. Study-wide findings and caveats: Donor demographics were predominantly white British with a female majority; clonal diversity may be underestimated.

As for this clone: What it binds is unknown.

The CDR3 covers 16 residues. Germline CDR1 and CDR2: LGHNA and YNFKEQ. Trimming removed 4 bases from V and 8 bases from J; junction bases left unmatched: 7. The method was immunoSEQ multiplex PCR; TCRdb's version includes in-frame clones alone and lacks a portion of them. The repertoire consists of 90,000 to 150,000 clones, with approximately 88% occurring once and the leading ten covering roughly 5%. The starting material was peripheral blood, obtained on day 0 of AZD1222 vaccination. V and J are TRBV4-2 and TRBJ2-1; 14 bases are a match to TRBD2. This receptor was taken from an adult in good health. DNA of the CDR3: TGTGCCAGCAGCCCGATGACTAGCGGGGGGGCGGATGAGCAGTTCTTC. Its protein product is CASSPMTSGGADEQFF.